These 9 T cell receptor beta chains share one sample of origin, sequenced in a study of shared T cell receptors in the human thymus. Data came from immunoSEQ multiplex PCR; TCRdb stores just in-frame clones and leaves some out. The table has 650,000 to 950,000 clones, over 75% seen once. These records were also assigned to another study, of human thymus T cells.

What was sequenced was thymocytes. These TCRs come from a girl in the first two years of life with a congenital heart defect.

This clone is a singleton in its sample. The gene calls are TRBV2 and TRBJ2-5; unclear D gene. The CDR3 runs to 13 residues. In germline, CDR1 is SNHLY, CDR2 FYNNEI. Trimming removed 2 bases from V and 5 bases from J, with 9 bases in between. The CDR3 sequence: CASSEFEWETQYF. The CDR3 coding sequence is TGTGCCAGCAGTGAATTCGAGTGGGAGACCCAGTACTTC.

The DNA of the CDR3 is TGTGCCAGCAGCTCTAGCGTCCCTGGGACAGGGGGCTATAATTCACCCCTCCACTTT. Its translation: CASSSSVPGTGGYNSPLHF. The rearrangement uses TRBV7-6 and TRBJ1-6; TRBD1 agrees at 11 bases. The germline V gene has CDR1 SGHVS and CDR2 FNYEAQ. V lost 4 bases to trimming and J lost 3 bases; unmatched junction nucleotides: 11. The CDR3 is 19 amino acids.

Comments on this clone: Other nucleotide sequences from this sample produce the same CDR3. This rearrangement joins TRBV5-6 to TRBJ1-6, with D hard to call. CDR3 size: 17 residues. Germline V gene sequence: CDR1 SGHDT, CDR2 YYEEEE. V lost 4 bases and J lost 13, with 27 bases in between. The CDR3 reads CASSPQRVRESYSPLHF. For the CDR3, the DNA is TGTGCCAGCAGCCCGCAGCGCGTTAGGGAGTCATACTCCCCCCTCCACTTT.

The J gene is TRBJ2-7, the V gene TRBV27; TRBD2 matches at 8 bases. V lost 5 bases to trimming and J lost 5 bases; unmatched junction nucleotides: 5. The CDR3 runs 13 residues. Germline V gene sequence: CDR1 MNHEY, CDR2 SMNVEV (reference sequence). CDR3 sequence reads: CASSGTSGHEQYF. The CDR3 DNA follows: TGTGCCAGCAGTGGCACTAGCGGCCACGAGCAGTACTTC.

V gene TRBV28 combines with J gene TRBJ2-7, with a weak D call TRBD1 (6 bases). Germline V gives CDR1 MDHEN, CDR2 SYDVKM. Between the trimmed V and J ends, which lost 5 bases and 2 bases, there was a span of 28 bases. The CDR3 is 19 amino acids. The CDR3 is CASSPLYPPSRDTTYEQYF. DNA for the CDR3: TGTGCCAGCAGTCCTTTATACCCTCCATCACGGGACACAACCTACGAGCAGTACTTC.

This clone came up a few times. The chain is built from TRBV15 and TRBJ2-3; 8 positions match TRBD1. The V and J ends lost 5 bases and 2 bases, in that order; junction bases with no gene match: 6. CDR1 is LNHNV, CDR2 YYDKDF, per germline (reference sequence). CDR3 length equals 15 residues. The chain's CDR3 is CATSAYRGDTDTQYF. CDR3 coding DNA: TGTGCCACCAGCGCCTACAGGGGGGACACAGATACGCAGTATTTT.

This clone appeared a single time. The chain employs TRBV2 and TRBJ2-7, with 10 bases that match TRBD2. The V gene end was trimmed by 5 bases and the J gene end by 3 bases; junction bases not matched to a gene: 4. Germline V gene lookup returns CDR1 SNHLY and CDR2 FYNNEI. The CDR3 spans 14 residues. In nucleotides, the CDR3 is TGTGCCAGCAGTTCCGGGACTAGCGACTACGAGCAGTACTTC. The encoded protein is CASSSGTSDYEQYF.

CDR3 residues: CASSCQRGAFREQYF. CDR3 bases: TGCGCCAGCAGCTGTCAGCGGGGGGCCTTCCGGGAGCAGTACTTC. The chain combines TRBV5-1 with TRBJ2-7; 9 bases match TRBD2. CDR1 is SGHRS and CDR2 is YFSETQ in the germline V gene. The length of the CDR3 is 15 residues. With 3 bases clipped from V and 7 bases from J, the junction kept 11 bases outside the gene matches.

Here the CDR3 reads CASAASGLLSANTGELFF. CDR3 DNA: TGTGCCAGCGCCGCGAGCGGGCTTCTATCCGCGAACACCGGGGAGCTGTTTTTT. The J gene is TRBJ2-2, the V gene TRBV6-4; TRBD2 is a possible D gene (6 bases). Germline V gene data show CDR1 as MRHNA and CDR2 as SNTAGT. The CDR3 loop spans 18 amino acids. V was shortened by 8 bases and J by 0 bases, with 22 bases between the two germline ends.